This record looks at one TCR beta chain sequence and its context. Its antigen is still unknown. Base quality data are lacking; no much larger clone is found one base away. The data were obtained in a study of CD8 T cells in ankylosing spondylitis (dated by TCRdb to 2017 to 2019). For context, the study as a whole: The study profiled T cell receptor beta repertoires in healthy donors and ankylosing spondylitis patients to find disease-linked TCR variants. In total, the full study cohort was made up of approximately 99 healthy donors and 25 to 30 ankylosing spondylitis patients. Peripheral blood samples were taken, and synovial fluid was additionally collected from ankylosing spondylitis patients.

What the work shows at the level of the full study, not this receptor alone: Blood from ankylosing spondylitis patients appeared to be characterized by a TCR beta motif composed of several highly homologous amino acid variants. In peripheral blood, the disease-linked clones were found at relatively low frequencies and had a CD8+ phenotype. Some motif variants were previously reported in synovial fluid and blood of reactive arthritis patients, suggesting common disease-initiation mechanisms. According to the report, matched synovial fluid samples from ankylosing spondylitis patients were significantly enriched for the disease-linked clones.

Sequenced on an Illumina HiSeq 2500. Quantitative 5'-RACE with molecular barcodes was the method used to prepare the TCR beta libraries. Processing in the source paper ran as follows. A new computational method based on a probabilistic model of VDJ rearrangement was used to identify disease-linked TCR variants. TCRdb took the public reads, trimmed them with fastp at Q25, ran MiXCR for clone calling and kept in-frame beta chains. Rows are unified per CDR3 protein, each entry keeping the most common DNA and genes. The V and J calls and clone size are TCRdb's, not the authors'. The sample contains around 770,000 distinct CDR3 sequences, roughly 10% of them found a single time. Of the sample, 0.51% falls within the top ten clones. The sample consisted of blood, either unsorted or a sorted T cell fraction (not recorded which). This sequence was found in a male donor with ankylosing spondylitis.

The DNA is as follows: TGTGCCAGCAGCTACCTAGCTGAGGACTACAATGAGCAGTTCTTC. Its coded protein is CASSYLAEDYNEQFF. The chain links TRBV5-6 with TRBJ2-1; 5 matching bases give a weak D call of TRBD2. The CDR3 contains 15 residues, cysteine and phenylalanine counted. The entry retains the CDR3 DNA only, 45 bases that are in frame from base 1. Taken from the germline V gene, the CDR1 and CDR2 loops are SGHDT and YYEEEE. Trimming takes 3 bases from V and 3 bases from J, and the germline ends sit 13 bases apart.